These 4 T cell receptor beta chains were sequenced from one sample in a study of OX40 agonist ivuxolimab in advanced cancers. The assay was immunoSEQ multiplex PCR, and TCRdb's table has in-frame clones only and misses some. In the table there are roughly 70,000 clones, roughly 85% of which are singletons. This specimen was CD4+ or CD8+ T cells sorted from blood, taken in a trial of the OX40 agonist ivuxolimab. All receptors come from an adult with an advanced solid tumor such as melanoma, head and neck, liver or kidney cancer.

The chain is built from TRBV7-7 and TRBJ2-1; TRBD1 agrees at 7 bases. The V and J ends lost 5 bases and 12 bases, in that order; junction bases with no gene match: 10. The CDR3 runs 13 residues. Germline V gene sequence: CDR1 SSHAT, CDR2 FNYEAQ (reference sequence). This CDR3 reads CASSAEGGGPQFF. In DNA form, the CDR3 reads TGTGCCAGCAGCGCGGAAGGGGGCGGCCCGCAGTTCTTC. The full variable domain, with the rest looked up from reference TRBV7-7 and TRBJ2-1, is GAGVSQSPRYKVTKRGQDVTLRCDPISSHATLYWYQQALGQGPEFLTYFNYEAQPDKSGLPSDRFSAERPEGSISTLTIQRTEQRDSAMYRCASSAEGGGPQFFGPGTRLTVL.

V gene TRBV18 combines with J gene TRBJ2-1; TRBD1 or TRBD2 may be the D gene (5 bases each). Germline-derived CDR1 and CDR2 are KGHSH and LQKENI. The CDR3 length is 15 residues. V lost 6 bases to trimming and J lost 0 bases, with 12 bases between them. The DNA for the CDR3 is TGTGCCAGCTCCCCGGGGCCTAACTCCTACAATGAGCAGTTCTTC. Its protein product is CASSPGPNSYNEQFF.

The rearrangement joins TRBV19 to TRBJ1-5; tentatively, D is TRBD1 (5 bases). This CDR3 is built from 13 residues. The germline gives CDR1 LNHDA, CDR2 SQIVND (reference sequence). V lost 3 bases to trimming and J lost 4 bases, with 7 bases between them. For the CDR3, the DNA is TGTGCCAGTAGTATCCCAGGGAATCAGCCCCAGCATTTT. Protein product: CASSIPGNQPQHF.

The chain has TRBV7-9 and TRBJ1-5, with TRBD1 matching over 8 bases. Looked up from germline, CDR1 is SEHNR and CDR2 is FQNEAQ (reference sequence). The CDR3 has 15 residues. V lost 3 bases to trimming and J lost 4 bases; unmatched junction nucleotides: 5. The CDR3 nucleotides read TGTGCCAGCAGCTTCACGGACAGGGAGAATCAGCCCCAGCATTTT. Its translation: CASSFTDRENQPQHF. The full variable domain, completed using reference TRBV7-9 and TRBJ1-5, is DTGVSQNPRHKITKRGQNVTFRCDPISEHNRLYWYRQTLGQGPEFLTYFQNEAQLEKSRLLSDRFSAERPKGSFSTLEIQRTEQGDSAMYLCASSFTDRENQPQHFGDGTRLSIL.